The rows below give T cell receptor beta chains drawn from one sample of a study of shared clonotypes between healthy human individuals. Some clones are missing from TCRdb's copy, which holds only in-frame ones; the method was immunoSEQ multiplex PCR. The sample has roughly 2 million clones, approximately 94% seen once. Sequencing was carried out using naive CD4+ T cells sorted from blood. The source of these receptors is a man younger than 35 in good health. Both conserved end residues are part of each CDR3. D genes are given only for firm matches. Some rows have no size entry. The others give once, few or many, or a class for an expanded clone.

D	length	size	V	J	DNA	CDR3
TRBD2	17	-	TRBV4-2	TRBJ2-1	TGTGCCAGCAGCCAGGCTAGCATAGCGGGGAGTTACAATGAGCAGTTCTTC	CASSQASIAGSYNEQFF
-	23	once	TRBV12-2	TRBJ1-4	TGTGCAAGTCGCTTCTACCACCCTAGTTGCTACGCGGGGGCGGTAGCAACTAATGAAAAACTGTTTTTT	CASRFYHPSCYAGAVATNEKLFF
TRBD1	17	-	TRBV13	TRBJ1-2	TGTGCCAGCAGCCCGGGGACAGGAAACGTTAACTATGGCGGCTACACCTTC	CASSPGTGNVNYGGYTF
-	16	-	TRBV5-4	TRBJ1-2	TGTGCCAGCAGCTTGGAATGGGGAGCGGGGGCCTATGGCTACACCTTC	CASSLEWGAGAYGYTF
TRBD2	14	once	TRBV5-6	TRBJ2-7	TGTGCCACCACTAAACTAGCGGTTTCCTACGAGCAGTACTTC	CATTKLAVSYEQYF
-	16	-	TRBV14	TRBJ2-3	TGTGCCAGCAGCCAAGAAGCGAGGTGGGGCACAGATACGCAGTATTTT	CASSQEARWGTDTQYF
-	15	-	TRBV5-1	TRBJ2-2	TGCGCCAGCAGCTTGGGGGCAGGGGAGACCCGGGAGCTGTTTTTT	CASSLGAGETRELFF
TRBD2	15	-	TRBV11-2	TRBJ2-1	TGTGCCAGCAGCCGGACTAGCGGTATGATCAATGAGCAGTTCTTC	CASSRTSGMINEQFF
-	14	-	TRBV29-1	TRBJ1-5	TGCAGCGTGAGGGGGTCTAATAGCAATCAGCCCCAGCATTTT	CSVRGSNSNQPQHF
-	14	-	TRBV9	TRBJ2-2	TGTGCCAGCAGCGACGCCTGGAACACCGGGGAGCTGTTTTTT	CASSDAWNTGELFF
TRBD2	15	-	TRBV6-1	TRBJ2-1	TGTGCCAGCACGGGAGCGGCGGGGGATTTTAGGGAGCAGTTCTTC	CASTGAAGDFREQFF
-	14	-	TRBV30	TRBJ2-2	TGTGCCTGGAGGTTGAGCGGGAACACCGGGGAGCTGTTTTTT	CAWRLSGNTGELFF
-	14	once	TRBV7-8	TRBJ2-3	TGTGCCAGCAGCACTTTACAAGATCCCGATACGCAGTATTTT	CASSTLQDPDTQYF
TRBD2	16	-	TRBV11-2	TRBJ2-1	TGTGCCAGCAGCCCGACTAGCGGGACCACCTGGGGTGAGCAGTTCTTC	CASSPTSGTTWGEQFF
-	13	once	TRBV4-3	TRBJ2-4	TGCGCCAGCAGCCCCCTTGGGGGGAACATTCAGTACTTC	CASSPLGGNIQYF
TRBD1	16	-	TRBV6-4	TRBJ1-4	TGTGCCAGCAGTGTTCAGGGGGGAGCCAACCTTGAAAAACTGTTTTTT	CASSVQGGANLEKLFF
-	13	-	TRBV7-9	TRBJ2-2	TGTGCCAGCAGCTTTAGAGGAGCCGGGGAGCTGTTTTTT	CASSFRGAGELFF
TRBD2	15	-	TRBV6-5	TRBJ2-7	TGTGCCAGCAGTTACGCCGGGAGGACGCCCTACGAGCAGTACTTC	CASSYAGRTPYEQYF
TRBD2	15	-	TRBV9	TRBJ2-1	TGTGCCAGCAGCGTAGACGGGGGGGCACTCAATGAGCAGTTCTTC	CASSVDGGALNEQFF
TRBD2	17	once	TRBV9	TRBJ2-5	TGTGCCAGCAGCCCCAAGGGACTAGCGGATTTCCAAGAGACCCAGTACTTC	CASSPKGLADFQETQYF
TRBD1	14	-	TRBV7-2	TRBJ1-5	TGTGCCAGCAGTCAACAGGGGGTCAATCAGCCCCAGCATTTT	CASSQQGVNQPQHF
-	15	-	TRBV27	TRBJ2-3	TGTGCCAGCCGTTACAGGCCTGGGGGCACAGATACGCAGTATTTT	CASRYRPGGTDTQYF
TRBD2	14	once	TRBV7-9	TRBJ2-7	TGTGCCAGCAGCTTAGCTGGACTAGTCCACGAGCAGTACTTC	CASSLAGLVHEQYF
TRBD1	13	-	TRBV7-2	TRBJ2-7	TGTGCCAGCAGCTTAAACAGGGGCTACGAGCAGTACTTC	CASSLNRGYEQYF